The entry below describes one T cell receptor beta chain. This clonotype has at least ten counts. Its target antigen remains unknown. There are no base qualities to consult, and no much larger clone falls within one base. This specimen comes from a study of T cell repertoires in cytomegalovirus infection (dated by TCRdb to about 2019). Some background on the complete study: Donor HLA type was relevant to the analysis, as public TCR beta signatures indicated carriage of CMV infection together with the matching HLA type. The paper's findings and limits, for the study overall: In both this cohort and an independent cohort of 352 donors, the cumulative frequency of public TCR beta family members distinguished carriers of CMV infection plus the relevant HLA type. In the ex vivo response, HLA-C-restricted CMV-specific TCR beta clonotypes were dominant, and in two of eight donors the single most frequent clonotype came from this HLA-C-restricted group.

Measured from the cysteine to the phenylalanine, the CDR3 is 16 residues long. The only DNA kept is the CDR3, 48 bases in frame from the first base. At the junction V is shortened by 2 bases and J by 4 bases, with 14 bases in between. Taken from the germline V gene, the CDR1 and CDR2 loops are SGHTA and FQGNSA. For sequencing, an Illumina HiSeq 1500 was employed. Clones were called with MiXCR by TCRdb after fastp trimmed the public reads at Q25, and only in-frame beta chains were retained. Every distinct CDR3 protein forms one entry, paired with its most common genes and DNA. A total of under 350,000 distinct CDR3 sequences appear in this sample, around 9.1% of them only once. Jointly, the top ten make up around 2.5% of the sample.

Recombination joined TRBV7-2 with TRBJ2-2, and the D gene may be TRBD2, 6 bases matching. The sequenced material came from PBMCs. The sequence was obtained from a human donor in good health (CMV status not recorded). Some clones in this sample may be carry-over from other donors' samples. The CDR3 protein: CASSLTGGVVTGELFF. The DNA sequence follows: TGTGCCAGCAGCTTAACTGGCGGGGTCGTCACCGGGGAGCTGTTTTTT.